This note documents a single T cell receptor beta chain sequence. The target of this receptor is not known. One base away there is no much larger clone; base qualities are not given. CDR1 and CDR2 are read off the germline V gene as SGHTA and FQGNSA. The cysteine opens and the phenylalanine closes a CDR3 of 14 amino acids. Of the read, only the CDR3 DNA is kept; its 42 bases are in frame from base 1. V lost 1 base and J lost 5 bases; the stretch between them is 10 bases long. The data were obtained in a study of T cell repertoires and HLA-DP antigens (dated by TCRdb to between 2018 and 2020). Broadly, across the study: The study used an in vitro model of CD4+ T cell alloreactivity against allogeneic HLA-DP presented by transduced HeLa cells. The two alloantigens modelled structurally similar versus dissimilar alloantigens, differing from self at one and over nine peptide-binding groove amino acids, respectively. Of the three donors, two were male and one was female, with ages ranging from the 18-to-29 band to the 60-to-69 band. The average DNA input was approximately 0.2 ug for sorted CD137+CD4+ samples versus roughly 1,100 ng for pre-culture CD4+ samples. The investigation overall reported the following: Sorted CD137+ cells showed similar clonality against both alloantigens (about 0.39), much higher than the clonality of pre-culture samples (around 0.04). Limitations were identified as the inclusion of only a few donors, the use of a non-physiological HeLa antigen-presenting system, and the use of total CD4+ responder cells. Separate analysis of naive and memory CD4+ repertoires was not performed. Clones undetected before culture had an average cumulative frequency of around 40% against one allele versus 50.6% against the other.

Untouched CD4+ T cells were isolated from Ficoll-separated PBMC through negative selection with magnetic beads, and an average purity of approximately 98% was reached. Untouched CD4+ T cells were isolated from Ficoll-separated PBMC with magnetic beads, reaching around 98% purity with negligible CD8+ contamination. Peripheral blood mononuclear cells came from the buffy coats of a few healthy blood donors. Each of the three donors was CMV seronegative. Genomic DNA was extracted with the DNeasy Blood & Tissue Kit. For each subject, genomic DNA from sorted CD137+CD4+ cells and from pre-culture CD4+ baseline samples underwent TCRB sequencing. The immunoSEQ multiplex PCR, with forward primers for 54 TRBV segments and reverse primers for 13 TRBJ segments, was used to amplify TCRB CDR3 regions. Deep resolution, with a target of approximately 200,000 T cell genomes, was applied to the sequencing of pre-culture CD4+ samples. Amplicons were sequenced on an Illumina HiSeq System, producing 87 bp reads covering the CDR3. The paper's processing steps were these. PCR and sequencing errors in the reads were corrected, and alignment to IMGT reference sequences was used to define CDR3 regions. Synthetic template pools were used to estimate template counts and unique rearrangement counts. Clonality was computed by subtracting Pielou's evenness from 1. Richness was estimated with the Daley-Smith estimator. Morisita's index served as the measure of repertoire overlap. Clones present in cultured samples but not detected in the pre-culture repertoire of the same donor were defined as low-abundance clones. The table comes from immuneACCESS by way of TCRdb, which keeps in-frame sequences with V and J called. Part of the clones is missing from these tables; in studies checked, under half for an unresolved V gene and the rest for unknown reasons. The V and J calls and the clone size are those of that table, but D and trimming were determined from the DNA. Here the sample has over 60,000 clones; 80% occur a single time. 1.5% to 2% of the sample is in the top ten clones.

Recombination joined TRBV7-2 with TRBJ2-3, with the D call tentatively TRBD1 or TRBD2, each fitting 5 bases. What was sequenced was CD4+ T cells from PBMCs. The receptor's source is a man aged 55-75 years in good health and CMV-seronegative. The CDR3 has the sequence CASSLDGGGDTQYF. The nucleotides are TGTGCCAGCAGCTTAGATGGTGGGGGAGATACGCAGTATTTT.